What follows are 8 T cell receptor beta chains derived from one specimen sequenced in a study of technical replicates of blood from a few donors. The table came from immunoSEQ multiplex PCR; TCRdb's copy has only in-frame clones and leaves some out. The sample lists tens of thousands of clones; 90% to 95% were seen once. Sequencing used T cells isolated from PBMCs. These receptors were taken from a human donor in good health.

The chain employs TRBV2 and TRBJ2-3; D is uncertain. This CDR3 has 13 amino acids. Germline V lookup: CDR1 SNHLY, CDR2 FYNNEI. V shed 4 bases and J shed 6 bases, with 11 bases lying between them. DNA of the CDR3: TGTGCCAGCAGTGGAGTGTCTTCGGATACGCAGTATTTT. It yields the protein CASSGVSSDTQYF.

The chain recombines TRBV10-2 with TRBJ1-1, with no clear D. This CDR3 has 15 residues. V was shortened by 3 bases and J by 0 bases, with 11 bases between the two germline ends. CDR1 WSHSY and CDR2 SAAADI come from the germline V gene. The CDR3 loop reads CASSENGRLNTEAFF. In DNA form, the CDR3 reads TGCGCCAGCAGTGAAAATGGGAGATTGAACACTGAAGCTTTCTTT.

The chain carries TRBV29-1 and TRBJ2-1, with a tentative D call TRBD1 (5 bases). Germline CDR1 reads SQVTM; CDR2 reads ANQGSEA. The CDR3 spans 11 residues. Trimming took 7 bases from V and 11 from J, leaving 15 bases between them. The chain's CDR3 is CSAVRVEKQFF. DNA for the CDR3: TGCAGCGCAGTCAGGGTCGAGAAGCAGTTCTTC.

The chain has TRBV29-1 and TRBJ2-5, with TRBD1 identical over 10 bases. Germline values: CDR1 SQVTM, CDR2 ANQGSEA. The CDR3 has 13 amino acids. V shed 7 bases and J 2 bases; nucleotides not matched to a gene: 4. CDR3 loop: CSARTGGQETQYF. The DNA for the CDR3 is TGCAGCGCCCGGACAGGGGGACAAGAGACCCAGTACTTC.

V and J are TRBV9 and TRBJ2-7; 8 bases fit TRBD2. Germline CDR1 reads SGDLS; CDR2 reads YYNGEE. The CDR3 loop spans 14 amino acids. V lost 0 bases to trimming and J lost 4 bases; unmatched junction nucleotides: 3. CDR3 in amino acids: CASSVASSGYEQYF. The DNA of the CDR3 is TGTGCCAGCAGCGTAGCCTCTAGCGGGTACGAGCAGTACTTC.

The J gene is TRBJ1-1, the V gene TRBV6-5; unclear D gene. The CDR3 totals 15 residues. V was shortened by 0 bases and J by 5 bases, with 13 bases between the two germline ends. Germline CDR1 and CDR2: MNHEY and SVGAGI. CDR3 amino acids: CASSYSIAGETEAFF. The CDR3 DNA is TGTGCCAGCAGTTACTCGATAGCCGGAGAGACTGAAGCTTTCTTT.

The CDR3 bases are TGTGCCAGCAGCTTTCGAGATGAAGCTTTCTTT. It specifies CASSFRDEAFF. The chain combines TRBV5-6 with TRBJ1-1; D is undetermined. The germline gives CDR1 SGHDT, CDR2 YYEEEE. Trimming removed 2 bases at V and 7 bases at J, with 6 bases between. CDR3 length equals 11 residues.

This chain links TRBV2 with TRBJ2-7, with 8 bases lining up with TRBD1. The J segment lost 5 bases and the V segment lost 5 bases, leaving 5 bases of the junction unmatched. The CDR3 is 13 residues long. CDR1 is SNHLY, CDR2 FYNNEI, per germline. CDR3 protein: CASSRTGSDEQYF. In nucleotides, the CDR3 is TGTGCCAGCAGTCGGACAGGGTCAGACGAGCAGTACTTC.